This section outlines one TCR beta chain sequence together with its context. The antigen is not known. The CDR3 length is 13 residues. V was trimmed by 5 bases and J by 4 bases, leaving 12 bases between them. Germline lookup yields CDR1 MNHEY and CDR2 SVGAGI. This specimen comes from a study of shared clonotypes between healthy human individuals. Study information: The donor pool was made up of two women and three men aged 18 to 49. The study, taken as a whole, reports: Incompleteness in sorted-subset sequencing, despite large depth, was shown by rarefaction.

Data came from immunoSEQ multiplex PCR; TCRdb stores just in-frame clones and leaves some out. There are some 1,600,000 clones in the sample; 98% occur only once, and roughly 0.45% lies in the top ten. The sample taken for sequencing was naive CD4+ T cells sorted from blood. Subset denoted: CD45RA+ positively selected. This TCR came from a man aged 30-40 years in good health. This chain links TRBV6-5 with TRBJ2-7, with D possibly being TRBD1 (5 bases). The CDR3 DNA is TGTGCCAGCAGTCTCCCCCCAGGGTACGAGCAGTACTTC. Protein: CASSLPPGYEQYF.